This TCR beta chain emerged from a study of shared clonotypes between healthy human individuals. With regard to this clone: The antigen is undetermined.

Only in-frame clones appear in the TCRdb table, and some are missing; sequencing was by immunoSEQ multiplex PCR. This table holds about 490,000 clones, around 80% found once. Findings and limits, study-wide: There were few donors, and this limited the genetic and exposure-history diversity represented.

Each of the donors was a healthy adult who was HIV-negative and had not had a recent acute infection or vaccination. V dropped 2 bases and J dropped 7; count of bases not matched to a gene: 10. The CDR3 sequence is 17 residues long. The germline V gene has CDR1 SGHTA and CDR2 FQGTGA. The sequenced sample consisted of PBMCs. V is TRBV7-3 and J is TRBJ2-1; 11 nucleotides match TRBD2. This TCR was sampled from a woman aged 40 to 55 in good health. Some clones in this sample may be carry-over from other donors' samples. In DNA, the CDR3 is TGTGCCAGCAGCTTAGAGTCTAGCGGGAGGTCACGGAATGAGCAGTTCTTC. It is translated as CASSLESSGRSRNEQFF.